This T cell receptor beta chain was recorded in a study of T cell clonotyping in hematopoietic cell transplantation. Study outcomes and limitations: No sorting was done, leaving CD4 and CD8 contributions mixed.

Produced via immunoSEQ multiplex PCR; TCRdb's table is partial and in-frame only. The table shows about 14,000 clones, with just over 85% occurring only once. With respect to this clone: Antigen unknown.

The V segment lost 7 bases and the J segment 9 bases; nucleotides outside the gene matches: 14. The CDR3 has 13 residues. The germline V gene has CDR1 SQVTM and CDR2 ANQGSEA. This TCR was recovered from a male patient aged 50 to 59 who had an allogeneic stem cell transplant from an unrelated donor, so T cells may come from the graft donor. Some clones in this sample may be carry-over from other donors' samples. Sequenced here: PBMCs, sampled 100 days after allogeneic stem cell transplant. The chain combines TRBV29-1 with TRBJ2-7; 8 bases map to TRBD1. CDR3 sequence reads: CSAVGDRPAAQYF. The CDR3 DNA sequence: TGCAGCGCCGTCGGGGACAGGCCCGCAGCGCAGTACTTC.